One sample yielded the 16 T cell receptor beta chains listed below, sequenced in a study of blood T cell repertoires in COVID-19. The data were produced by immunoSEQ multiplex PCR, yet TCRdb's version contains in-frame clones alone and is incomplete. The sample lists roughly 110,000 clones; around 84% were seen once. Input material: peripheral blood. Every receptor here comes from a man in his forties with acute or convalescent COVID-19.

The rearrangement links TRBV4-1 to TRBJ2-5, with D possibly being TRBD1 (6 bases). CDR3 size: 15 residues. V dropped 4 bases and J dropped 5 bases, with 17 bases sitting between them. From germline, CDR1 is MGHRA and CDR2 YSYEKL. CDR3 region: CASSLVAGADETQYF. In DNA form, the CDR3 reads TGCGCCAGCAGCCTCGTAGCAGGGGCGGATGAGACCCAGTACTTC.

J is TRBJ2-3 and V is TRBV9; maybe TRBD2 (6 bases). Between the trimmed V and J ends, which lost 1 base and 2 bases, there was a span of 17 bases. This CDR3 contains 17 residues. CDR1 and CDR2 from the germline V gene are SGDLS and YYNGEE. The CDR3 loop reads CASSVLGGGDHTDTQYF. For the CDR3, the DNA is TGTGCCAGCAGCGTATTAGGCGGCGGGGACCACACAGATACGCAGTATTTT.

The rearrangement uses TRBV27 and TRBJ2-7, with D maybe TRBD2 (6 bases). The CDR3 runs 15 residues. Between the trimmed V and J ends, which lost 0 bases and 2 bases, there was a span of 11 bases. Germline loops: CDR1 MNHEY, CDR2 SMNVEV (reference sequence). As DNA, the CDR3 is TGTGCCAGCAGTTTATCGACGGAGGGCGCCTACGAGCAGTACTTC. Its protein product is CASSLSTEGAYEQYF.

This clone was seen only a few times. The gene calls are TRBV10-3 and TRBJ2-7, with D unresolved. The CDR3 is made up of 13 amino acids. Germline lookup yields CDR1 ENHRY and CDR2 SYGVKD. Trimming pared 3 bases from V and 1 base from J, leaving 7 bases between. Here the CDR3 reads CAISDHGSYEQYF. The CDR3 region has the DNA TGTGCCATCAGTGACCACGGTTCCTACGAGCAGTACTTC.

This chain uses TRBV11-2 with TRBJ1-1, with D possibly TRBD1 on 6 matching bases. The CDR3 runs 16 residues. CDR1 and CDR2 (germline): SGHAT, FQNNGV. V lost 3 bases, J lost 4 bases, and 18 bases lay in between. CDR3 sequence reads: CASSLGFGQPRTEAFF. As DNA, the CDR3 is TGTGCCAGCAGCTTGGGTTTCGGACAGCCTCGCACTGAAGCTTTCTTT.

The V gene is TRBV30, the J gene TRBJ2-7, with TRBD1 identical over 7 bases. The junction had 0 bases not matched to a gene; V was cut back by 0 bases and J by 1 base. The CDR3 length is 13 residues. CDR1 is GTSNPN and CDR2 is SVGIG in the germline V gene (reference sequence). The CDR3 is CAWSVGQSYEQYF. The CDR3 DNA follows: TGTGCCTGGAGTGTGGGACAGTCCTACGAGCAGTACTTC.

V usage is TRBV5-1 and J usage is TRBJ1-1; D gene uncertain. Between the trimmed V and J ends, which lost 0 bases and 3 bases, there was a span of 15 bases. Germline V gene lookup returns CDR1 SGHRS and CDR2 YFSETQ. The CDR3 is 16 amino acids. In nucleotides, the CDR3 is TGCGCCAGCAGCTTGGGAAGGAGGGTCGAGGACACTGAAGCTTTCTTT. Translated: CASSLGRRVEDTEAFF. Looking up the rest from reference TRBV5-1 and TRBJ1-1 gives the full variable domain: KAGVTQTPRYLIKTRGQQVTLSCSPISGHRSVSWYQQTPGQGLQFLFEYFSETQRNKGNFPGRFSGRQFSNSRSEMNVSTLELGDSALYLCASSLGRRVEDTEAFFGQGTRLTVV.

The sample holds a few counts of this clone. This rearrangement joins TRBV7-3 to TRBJ2-1; 11 bases agree with TRBD2. CDR1 and CDR2 (germline): SGHTA, FQGTGA. V dropped 4 bases and J dropped 6; count of bases not matched to a gene: 8. This CDR3 has 16 residues. CDR3 DNA: TGTGCCAGCAGCTCCGGACTAGCGGGCCCTTCCAATGAGCAGTTCTTC. Residues: CASSSGLAGPSNEQFF.

The chain employs TRBV5-6 and TRBJ2-3, with TRBD1 matching over 10 bases. CDR3 length equals 16 residues. In germline, CDR1 is SGHDT, CDR2 YYEEEE. The J segment lost 6 bases and the V segment lost 3 bases, leaving 10 bases of the junction unmatched. CDR3 amino acids: CASSSGQGVFIDTQYF. CDR3 nucleotide sequence: TGTGCCAGCAGCTCCGGACAGGGGGTGTTCATTGATACGCAGTATTTT.

This chain connects TRBV25-1 to TRBJ2-5; tentatively, D is TRBD2 (6 bases). The CDR3 extends over 18 amino acids. Germline V gene sequence: CDR1 MGHDK, CDR2 SYGVNS. With 3 bases removed from V and 1 base from J, the gap between germline ends came to 21 bases. CDR3 DNA: TGTGCCAGCAGTGATGAGGGGTGGCCTAGCGTTACCCAAGAGACCCAGTACTTC. Translating gives CASSDEGWPSVTQETQYF.

V gene TRBV3-1 (or the pseudogene TRBV3-2) combines with J gene TRBJ2-3, with TRBD2 identical over 9 bases. Trimming at V came to 4 bases and at J to 7 bases, leaving 12 bases not matched to a gene. The CDR3 contains 16 residues. Germline V gene data show CDR1 as LGHDT and CDR2 as YNNKEL (reference sequence). The CDR3 DNA follows: TGTGCCAGCAGCCCTCGTCGCGCGGGGGGGCCGTATACGCAGTATTTT. As protein: CASSPRRAGGPYTQYF.

The J gene is TRBJ2-1, the V gene TRBV5-1; 7 positions match TRBD2. The CDR3 is 15 residues long. Germline V gene data show CDR1 as SGHRS and CDR2 as YFSETQ. With V trimmed by 8 bases and J by 5 bases, 13 bases remained unmatched. The CDR3 reads CASASGGYADNEQFF. The CDR3 nucleotides read TGCGCCAGTGCCTCCGGGGGGTACGCCGACAATGAGCAGTTCTTC.

The chain carries TRBV7-2 and TRBJ1-3; no definite D call. This CDR3 spans 12 amino acids. V lost 6 bases to trimming and J lost 8 bases, with 11 bases between them. Looked up from germline, CDR1 is SGHTA and CDR2 is FQGNSA. CDR3 loop: CASSVVVDTIYF. DNA of the CDR3: TGTGCCAGCAGTGTCGTAGTGGACACCATATATTTT.

The chain has TRBV11-2 and TRBJ1-6; D unresolved. Germline V gene sequence: CDR1 SGHAT, CDR2 FQNNGV. V lost 4 bases and J lost 0, with 10 bases in between. This CDR3 has 16 residues. The CDR3 loop is CASSWAGSSYNSPLHF. In DNA, the CDR3 is TGTGCCAGCAGCTGGGCCGGGAGCTCCTATAATTCACCCCTCCACTTT.

This clone was recorded once. This sequence joins TRBV12-5 and TRBJ2-5, with TRBD1 matching over 8 bases. The V segment lost 6 bases and the J segment 4 bases; nucleotides outside the gene matches: 4. Germline-derived CDR1 and CDR2 are LGHNT and FRNRAP. The CDR3 consists of 13 residues. CDR3 DNA: TGTGCTAGTGGGCCCCAGGGGGCAGAGACCCAGTACTTC. Its translation is CASGPQGAETQYF.

V is TRBV6-1 and J is TRBJ2-7; D remains ambiguous. Trimming pared 2 bases from V and 1 base from J, leaving 6 bases between. The germline V gene encodes CDR1 MNHNS and CDR2 SASEGT. This CDR3 region has 13 residues. CDR3 DNA sequence: TGTGCCAGCAGTGAATCCAGTTCCTACGAGCAGTACTTC. This sequence encodes CASSESSSYEQYF.